The 32 T cell receptor beta chains below all came from one sample that was sequenced in a study of T cell changes during pregnancy in multiple sclerosis. The repertoire was sequenced with immunoSEQ multiplex PCR; TCRdb's copy has only in-frame clones and lacks some. The sample lists 40,000 or so clones, over 75% occurring once. The sample in question was CD4+ T cells from peripheral blood mononuclear cells, obtained in the third trimester of pregnancy. The source is a female donor with multiple sclerosis, enrolled in a pregnancy study.

The V gene is TRBV11-2, the J gene TRBJ2-7, with TRBD1 matching 9 bases. The CDR3 has 15 residues. Trimming took 5 bases from V and 4 from J; bases not matched to a gene: 9. Germline lookup yields CDR1 SGHAT and CDR2 FQNNGV. The CDR3 bases are TGTGCCAGCAGCAGCCGAGGACAGGGGATTTACGAGCAGTACTTC. Translated, it gives CASSSRGQGIYEQYF.

The CDR3 DNA reads TGCGCCAGCAGAAATCCCGGGACTACTGACTACGAGCAGTACTTC. Translating gives CASRNPGTTDYEQYF. The V and J genes are TRBV10-1 and TRBJ2-7; 7 nucleotides agree with TRBD2. The germline gives CDR1 WNHNN, CDR2 SYGVQD (reference sequence). The CDR3 length is 15 residues. Germline trimming cut 6 bases from V and 3 bases from J; bases unmatched to any gene: 11.

Many counts were recorded for this clone. This chain connects TRBV7-9 to TRBJ2-7; D perhaps matches TRBD2 (6 bases). Germline lookup yields CDR1 SEHNR and CDR2 FQNEAQ (reference sequence). Trimming shortened V by 2 bases and J by 7 bases, and 15 bases separated the two germline ends. The CDR3 runs to 14 residues. CDR3 DNA sequence: TGTGCCAGCAGCTTATCTTCACCGGGGGAAGAGCAGTACTTC. It yields the protein CASSLSSPGEEQYF.

Of note for this clone: One end of the junction fails to match germline, which may point to a read error. The chain combines TRBV5-1 with TRBJ2-7; D possibly matches TRBD1 or TRBD2 (5 bases each). From germline, CDR1 is SGHRS and CDR2 YFSETQ. The CDR3 loop spans 15 amino acids. CDR3 sequence reads: CASTLGVEVSYEQYF. The CDR3 DNA reads TGCGCCAGCACCTTGGGGGTCGAGGTCTCCTACGAGCAGTACTTC.

This clone was recorded once. CDR3 nucleotides: TGTGCCAGCAGCCTCATCGGGGAGAACGAAAAACTGTTTTTT. Its translation: CASSLIGENEKLFF. The chain recombines TRBV5-6 with TRBJ1-4; D gene ambiguous. The V gene lost 4 bases and the J gene lost 8 bases, with 15 bases spanning the gap. The CDR3 is 14 residues long. Germline-derived CDR1 and CDR2 are SGHDT and YYEEEE.

The J gene is TRBJ2-5, the V gene TRBV7-2; perhaps TRBD2 as D (5 bases). Germline values: CDR1 SGHTA, CDR2 FQGNSA. CDR3 size: 13 residues. Trimming stripped 5 bases from V and 5 bases from J, with 12 bases between. CDR3 DNA: TGTGCCAGCAGCCGAGGGTCTGTCGAGACCCAGTACTTC. Protein product: CASSRGSVETQYF.

In this sample, this clone turned up once. V usage is TRBV2 and J usage is TRBJ2-5, with TRBD2 matching over 8 bases. CDR1 and CDR2 (germline): SNHLY, FYNNEI. The CDR3 covers 11 residues. The trim removed 9 bases at V and 10 bases at J, leaving 7 bases unmatched. The CDR3 nucleotides are TGTGCCAGTAAGCGGGAGAAGGGCCAGTACTTC. This gives the protein CASKREKGQYF.

DNA for the CDR3: TGTGCCAGCAGCTCCTACGGGGATACGCAGTATTTT. Translating gives CASSSYGDTQYF. The rearrangement links TRBV7-2 to TRBJ2-3; D gene uncertain. Trimming pared 4 bases from V and 6 bases from J, leaving 8 bases between. Germline lookup yields CDR1 SGHTA and CDR2 FQGNSA. The CDR3 consists of 12 residues.

The J gene is TRBJ1-2, the V gene TRBV27; 7 bases map to TRBD1. The length of the CDR3 is 14 residues. The V gene end was trimmed by 7 bases and the J gene end by 4 bases; junction bases not matched to a gene: 9. Germline V gives CDR1 MNHEY, CDR2 SMNVEV (reference sequence). CDR3 in amino acids: CASNKQGIGYGYTF. The CDR3 DNA follows: TGTGCCAGCAATAAACAGGGGATTGGCTATGGCTACACCTTC.

The V gene is TRBV6-5, the J gene TRBJ1-3, with D perhaps TRBD1 (5 bases). The CDR3 has 16 amino acids. V was shortened by 4 bases and J by 0 bases, with 13 bases between the two germline ends. From germline, CDR1 is MNHEY and CDR2 SVGAGI. In nucleotides, the CDR3 is TGTGCCAGCAGTTCCCGGGGGGAACACTCTGGAAACACCATATATTTT. This translates into CASSSRGEHSGNTIYF.

Worth noting for this clone: At the DNA level, this CDR3 is encoded by other sequences in the same sample as well. The chain couples TRBV5-6 to TRBJ2-7; TRBD2 aligns across 8 bases. Germline CDR1 and CDR2: SGHDT and YYEEEE. The trim removed 2 bases at V and 2 bases at J, leaving 3 bases unmatched. CDR3 length equals 14 residues. The DNA for the CDR3 is TGTGCCAGCAGCTTCCCGGGACTAGCCTACGAGCAGTACTTC. Translation: CASSFPGLAYEQYF.

The chain joins TRBV2 to TRBJ2-2, with 7 bases identical to TRBD1. This CDR3 is 15 amino acids long. Germline V gene data show CDR1 as SNHLY and CDR2 as FYNNEI. With 4 bases clipped from V and 5 bases from J, the junction kept 7 bases outside the gene matches. In DNA, the CDR3 is TGTGCCAGCAGTGGTGACAGGGTCCGAACCGGGGAGCTGTTTTTT. This gives the protein CASSGDRVRTGELFF.

The J gene is TRBJ2-1, the V gene TRBV19; 8 bases map to TRBD1. Germline CDR1 LNHDA, CDR2 SQIVND (reference sequence). The CDR3 consists of 15 residues. Unmatched junction bases numbered 7, after V lost 3 bases and J lost 6 bases. The CDR3 is CASSMWQGAGNEQFF. The CDR3 coding sequence is TGTGCCAGTAGTATGTGGCAGGGGGCTGGCAATGAGCAGTTCTTC.

The gene calls are TRBV19 and TRBJ2-5; no reliable D call. The CDR3 consists of 13 residues. Per germline, CDR1 LNHDA and CDR2 SQIVND (reference sequence). V was shortened by 1 base and J by 4 bases, with 7 bases between the two germline ends. The CDR3 DNA sequence: TGTGCCAGTAGTATAGGTAACACAGAGACCCAGTACTTC. Residues: CASSIGNTETQYF.

CDR3 protein: CASSLLAGGPNGDTQYF. The CDR3 nucleotides are TGCGCCAGCAGCTTGCTAGCGGGAGGGCCGAACGGAGATACGCAGTATTTT. The rearrangement links TRBV5-1 to TRBJ2-3, with 12 bases identical to TRBD2. Trimming removed 1 base from V and 5 bases from J; junction bases left unmatched: 8. The germline V gene encodes CDR1 SGHRS and CDR2 YFSETQ. This CDR3 is built from 17 residues. The whole variable domain, remainder taken from reference TRBV5-1 and TRBJ2-3, is KAGVTQTPRYLIKTRGQQVTLSCSPISGHRSVSWYQQTPGQGLQFLFEYFSETQRNKGNFPGRFSGRQFSNSRSEMNVSTLELGDSALYLCASSLLAGGPNGDTQYFGPGTRLTVL.

J is TRBJ2-7 and V is TRBV7-2, with 12 nucleotides matching TRBD1. The CDR3 is made up of 15 amino acids. J gave up 6 bases and V 5 bases, and 8 bases lay outside the gene matches. Germline CDR1 and CDR2: SGHTA and FQGNSA. Here the CDR3 DNA reads TGTGCCAGCAGCAACCGGGACAGGGGGCGGAGCGAGCAGTACTTC. Protein sequence: CASSNRDRGRSEQYF.

The chain is built from TRBV7-2 and TRBJ2-3; D is unresolved. The length of the CDR3 is 16 residues. V lost 1 base and J lost 2, with 13 bases in between. Germline V gives CDR1 SGHTA, CDR2 FQGNSA. The CDR3 DNA reads TGTGCCAGCAGCTTAGAATGGGCCTTATTCACAGATACGCAGTATTTT. Translated: CASSLEWALFTDTQYF. The whole variable domain, remainder taken from reference TRBV7-2 and TRBJ2-3, is GAGVSQSPSNKVTEKGKDVELRCDPISGHTALYWYRQSLGQGLEFLIYFQGNSAPDKSGLPSDRFSAERTGGSVSTLTIQRTQQEDSAVYLCASSLEWALFTDTQYFGPGTRLTVL.

The chain is built from TRBV30 and TRBJ1-2; maybe TRBD1 (6 bases). The germline V gene has CDR1 GTSNPN and CDR2 SVGIG (reference sequence). The CDR3 totals 15 residues. Trimming pared 1 base from V and 4 bases from J, leaving 16 bases between. This CDR3 reads CAWSDNRVGFYGYTF. Here the CDR3 DNA reads TGTGCCTGGAGTGACAACAGGGTAGGGTTCTATGGCTACACCTTC.

This chain links TRBV5-1 with TRBJ2-7; D is unresolved. CDR3 length equals 12 residues. The germline gives CDR1 SGHRS, CDR2 YFSETQ. V lost 4 bases and J lost 2, with 7 bases in between. CDR3 DNA sequence: TGCGCCAGCAGCCGAACTACCTACGAGCAGTACTTC. This encodes CASSRTTYEQYF.

The genes are TRBV7-2 and TRBJ2-1; 7 bases map to TRBD2. CDR1 and CDR2 from the germline V gene are SGHTA and FQGNSA. Trimming removed 5 bases from V and 5 bases from J; junction bases left unmatched: 12. The CDR3 sequence is 16 residues long. CDR3 nucleotides: TGTGCCAGCAGCCCCGGGGCGGGAGCTCAGGACAATGAGCAGTTCTTC. This gives the protein CASSPGAGAQDNEQFF.

This clone was counted a single time. The chain carries TRBV10-3 and TRBJ1-2; TRBD1 agrees at 8 bases. V was clipped by 4 bases and J by 8 bases; unmatched bases: 6. The CDR3 runs 13 residues. Germline lookup yields CDR1 ENHRY and CDR2 SYGVKD. This CDR3 reads CAISVGQGKGYTF. The CDR3 bases are TGTGCCATCAGTGTCGGACAGGGTAAAGGCTACACCTTC.

The CDR3 DNA follows: TGTGCCAGTAGTATAGATAGGGGATACAATGAGCAGTTCTTC. Its translation: CASSIDRGYNEQFF. The chain joins TRBV19 to TRBJ2-1, with a weak D call TRBD1 (5 bases). The CDR3 extends over 14 amino acids. From germline, CDR1 is LNHDA and CDR2 SQIVND (reference sequence). V was pared by 0 bases and J by 4 bases, with 7 bases between.

J is TRBJ2-3 and V is TRBV12-5; 9 bases agree with TRBD1. Germline V gives CDR1 LGHNT, CDR2 FRNRAP. V lost 0 bases and J lost 2; bases outside the gene matches: 12. The length of the CDR3 is 19 residues. This CDR3 reads CASGLVTGGIAGFTDTQYF. The CDR3 nucleotides read TGTGCTAGTGGTTTGGTGACAGGGGGGATCGCAGGATTCACAGATACGCAGTATTTT. Together with reference TRBV12-5 and TRBJ2-3, the CDR3 gives the full variable domain: DARVTQTPRHKVTEMGQEVTMRCQPILGHNTVFWYRQTMMQGLELLAYFRNRAPLDDSGMPKDRFSAEMPDATLATLKIQPSEPRDSAVYFCASGLVTGGIAGFTDTQYFGPGTRLTVL.

The rearrangement links TRBV5-4 to TRBJ1-6; 9 nucleotides agree with TRBD1. The V and J ends lost 2 bases and 9 bases, in that order; junction bases with no gene match: 6. There are 15 residues in the CDR3. Germline V gives CDR1 SGHNT, CDR2 YYREEE (reference sequence). CDR3 region: CASSFAGTGPSPLHF. The CDR3, as DNA: TGTGCCAGCAGCTTTGCAGGGACAGGGCCTTCACCCCTCCACTTT.

The V call is TRBV14, the J call TRBJ1-2; the match to TRBD1 covers 12 bases. The V and J ends lost 0 bases and 8 bases, in that order; junction bases with no gene match: 4. CDR1 and CDR2 (germline): SGHDN, FVKESK. The CDR3 spans 15 residues. CDR3 nucleotides: TGTGCCAGCAGCCAAGACGGGACAGGGGGCCTAGGCTACACCTTC. Protein product: CASSQDGTGGLGYTF.

The chain carries TRBV5-1 and TRBJ1-2, with TRBD1 matching over 8 bases. V lost 0 bases, J lost 13 bases, and 8 bases stayed unmatched. The germline CDR1 and CDR2 sequences are SGHRS and YFSETQ. CDR3 length: 13 residues. CDR3 coding DNA: TGCGCCAGCAGCTTGGGCCCCGGACAGGGAGGCACCTTC. Protein sequence: CASSLGPGQGGTF.

This sequence joins TRBV5-4 and TRBJ2-7; 8 nucleotides agree with TRBD1. The J segment lost 2 bases and the V segment lost 0 bases, leaving 10 bases of the junction unmatched. CDR1 and CDR2 (germline): SGHNT, YYREEE (reference sequence). The CDR3 runs 17 residues. The CDR3 sequence: CASSLDGTTQGAYEQYF. DNA of the CDR3: TGTGCCAGCAGCTTGGACGGGACAACACAGGGGGCCTACGAGCAGTACTTC.

The chain links TRBV5-4 to TRBJ2-4; unclear D gene. The V gene's germline CDR1 is SGHNT and CDR2 YYREEE (reference sequence). V was cut by 2 bases and J by 0 bases, with 12 bases left in between. The CDR3 runs 16 residues. This CDR3 is CASSFATVQAKNIQYF. The DNA for the CDR3 is TGTGCCAGCAGCTTCGCAACTGTCCAAGCCAAAAACATTCAGTACTTC.

CDR3 DNA: TGTGCCAGCAGTGAAGCGCGGGGGCCCAATGAGCAGTTCTTC. Amino acids: CASSEARGPNEQFF. The gene calls are TRBV6-1 and TRBJ2-1; a possible D gene is TRBD2 (7 bases). Trimming removed 0 bases from V and 6 bases from J, with 9 bases in between. The germline CDR1 and CDR2 sequences are MNHNS and SASEGT. The CDR3 contains 14 residues.

The chain carries TRBV19 and TRBJ2-3, with 12 positions matching TRBD2. V lost 3 bases to trimming and J lost 5 bases; unmatched junction nucleotides: 9. CDR3 length: 17 amino acids. Germline V CDR1 and CDR2: LNHDA, SQIVND (reference sequence). The CDR3 region has the DNA TGTGCCAGTAGTATTGATCCTAGCGGGAGGGCTAGAGATACGCAGTATTTT. Translating it yields CASSIDPSGRARDTQYF.

The CDR3 nucleotides read TGTGCCAGCAGCTTACATCCCGGGGGGGGCCGGACTGAAGCTTTCTTT. Protein: CASSLHPGGGRTEAFF. V is TRBV11-2 and J is TRBJ1-1, with D perhaps TRBD1 (6 bases). The CDR3 covers 16 residues. V was cut by 2 bases and J by 5 bases, with 18 bases left in between. CDR1 and CDR2 (germline): SGHAT, FQNNGV.

The genes are TRBV19 and TRBJ1-2; TRBD1 matches at 8 bases. The CDR3 extends over 16 amino acids. Germline V gene lookup returns CDR1 LNHDA and CDR2 SQIVND (reference sequence). V was pared by 7 bases and J by 2 bases, with 12 bases of the junction left unmatched. The DNA for the CDR3 is TGTGCCAGTACCCTCCTCCTAGGACAGGGAAACTATGGCTACACCTTC. Translating it yields CASTLLLGQGNYGYTF.